A single sample gave rise to the 5 T cell receptor beta chains below, sequenced in a study of cytomegalovirus exposure and HLA in healthy donors. Sequencing was performed with immunoSEQ multiplex PCR; in TCRdb, only in-frame clones are kept and a portion is missing. The data show more than 300,000 clones, 86% seen once. The sequencing input was PBMCs. Source of these receptors: a woman in her late teens or twenties in good health and CMV-seronegative.

The gene calls are TRBV30 and TRBJ2-3, with 9 bases lining up with TRBD1. The germline V gene encodes CDR1 GTSNPN and CDR2 SVGIG (reference sequence). The CDR3 runs 13 residues. The ends lost 2 bases at V and 4 bases at J; junction bases unmatched: 1. The CDR3 here is CAWSRQGADTQYF. The CDR3 DNA follows: TGTGCCTGGAGTAGACAGGGGGCAGATACGCAGTATTTT.

The rearrangement links TRBV30 to TRBJ1-2, with a tentative D call TRBD1 (5 bases). Germline CDR1 and CDR2: GTSNPN and SVGIG (reference sequence). This CDR3 is built from 15 residues. Trimming removed 3 bases at V and 4 bases at J, with 18 bases between. DNA of the CDR3: TGTGCCTGGAGCCTCCCCGGGGGGAGGGGCTATGGCTACACCTTC. Protein sequence: CAWSLPGGRGYGYTF.

J is TRBJ2-7 and V is TRBV29-1, with a possible D match to TRBD1 (6 bases). V was cut by 3 bases and J by 1 base, with 10 bases left in between. The length of the CDR3 is 13 residues. The germline V gene has CDR1 SQVTM and CDR2 ANQGSEA. CDR3 protein: CSVEFGQSYEQYF. The CDR3 DNA reads TGCAGCGTTGAGTTCGGACAGTCCTACGAGCAGTACTTC.

This chain connects TRBV19 to TRBJ1-5, with D unclear. Germline CDR1 reads LNHDA; CDR2 reads SQIVND (reference sequence). The CDR3 contains 15 residues. V was pared by 5 bases and J by 6 bases, with 17 bases between. The CDR3 is CASSWGGAFGQPQHF. CDR3 coding DNA: TGTGCCAGTAGTTGGGGAGGAGCATTCGGTCAGCCCCAGCATTTT.

The rearrangement joins TRBV4-1 to TRBJ1-4; no clear D. The CDR3 covers 18 residues. Trimming took 0 bases from V and 8 from J, leaving 22 bases between them. Germline values: CDR1 MGHRA, CDR2 YSYEKL. CDR3 protein: CASSQEGLWRRPQEKLFF. The DNA for the CDR3 is TGCGCCAGCAGCCAAGAGGGTTTATGGCGGAGGCCCCAGGAAAAACTGTTTTTT.